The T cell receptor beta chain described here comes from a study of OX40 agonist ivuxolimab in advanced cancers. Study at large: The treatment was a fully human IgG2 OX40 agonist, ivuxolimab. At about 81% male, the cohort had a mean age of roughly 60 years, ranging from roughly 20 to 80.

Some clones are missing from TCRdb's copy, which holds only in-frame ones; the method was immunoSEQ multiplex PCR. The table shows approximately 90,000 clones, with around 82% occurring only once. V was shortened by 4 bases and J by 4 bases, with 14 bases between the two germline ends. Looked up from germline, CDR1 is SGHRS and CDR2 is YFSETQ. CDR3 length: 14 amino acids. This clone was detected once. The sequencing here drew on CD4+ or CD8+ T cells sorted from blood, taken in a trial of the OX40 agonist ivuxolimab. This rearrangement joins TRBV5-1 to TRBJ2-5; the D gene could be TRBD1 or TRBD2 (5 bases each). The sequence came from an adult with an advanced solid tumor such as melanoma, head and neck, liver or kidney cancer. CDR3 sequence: CASSPGTDPETQYF. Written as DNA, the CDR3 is TGCGCCAGCAGCCCAGGGACCGACCCAGAGACCCAGTACTTC.